The rows below give T cell receptor beta chains drawn from one sample of a study of T cells in Graves' hyperthyroidism and ophthalmopathy. TCRdb independently ran MiXCR on the multiplex PCR reads; one entry per CDR3 protein. The sample has about 500,000 distinct CDR3 sequences, 15% to 20% seen once. Source material: blood. The receptors come from a woman under 40 with Graves' ophthalmopathy. The conserved cysteine and the conserved F or W are not part of the CDR3 here. D genes are given only for firm matches.

D	V	J	CDR3
-	TRBV18	TRBJ1-1	ASSPGGRARAEAF
TRBD2	TRBV6-9	TRBJ2-7	ASSYPGLAFYEQY
-	TRBV27	TRBJ1-4	ASSPRSTNEKLF
TRBD1	TRBV9	TRBJ2-7	ASSAGTANPYEQY
-	TRBV29-1	TRBJ2-2	SVGSRAGELF
-	TRBV25-1	TRBJ1-3	ASSAVGGRGNTIY
-	TRBV7-9	TRBJ2-3	ASSLLDPDTQY
-	TRBV27	TRBJ2-3	ASSHTGSDGTDTQY
-	TRBV29-1	TRBJ1-1	SVQRRFRKEAF
TRBD1	TRBV7-2	TRBJ1-2	ASSLDRSPPGYT
-	TRBV20-1	TRBJ1-3	SAMRLWMDATGSGNTIY
-	TRBV20-1	TRBJ1-2	SARPVRDTRGGYGYT
-	TRBV12-3/TRBV12-4	TRBJ2-7	ASSLEGALEQY
-	TRBV29-1	TRBJ1-2	SVDTGKGEKGYGYT
TRBD1	TRBV7-9	TRBJ1-2	ASSLMVTGTNYGYT
-	TRBV5-1	TRBJ2-1	ASSLGRGGGEQF
TRBD1	TRBV6-5	TRBJ2-7	ASSYSGTGSPYEQY
-	TRBV29-1	TRBJ1-1	SVEGRGDTEAF
-	TRBV5-1	TRBJ2-2	ASSPFEGPRVENTGELF
TRBD2	TRBV13	TRBJ2-7	ASSLGPSGSDYEQY
TRBD2	TRBV5-1	TRBJ2-3	ASSPRTSGRTDTQY
TRBD1	TRBV7-2	TRBJ1-1	ASSPETDRVEAF
-	TRBV20-1	TRBJ1-1	SASGQVPNTEAF
TRBD2	TRBV29-1	TRBJ2-5	SVEEGLAAGTQY
TRBD1	TRBV4-2	TRBJ1-4	ASSQEYGQGPSTNEKLF
-	TRBV15	TRBJ2-5	ATSGGPQETQY
TRBD1	TRBV27	TRBJ2-7	ASRDRESYEQY
TRBD1	TRBV12-3/TRBV12-4	TRBJ2-7	ASSRGQGYKQY
-	TRBV9	TRBJ2-1	ASSARDPPSSYNEQF
TRBD2	TRBV2	TRBJ2-5	ASRFRGGQETQY
-	TRBV13	TRBJ2-2	ASSFGGPARPGELF
-	TRBV4-1	TRBJ1-4	ASSQVGATNEKLF
TRBD1	TRBV4-1	TRBJ2-7	ASSQDTGAYNEQY
-	TRBV20-1	TRBJ2-7	SARDQGGYSYEQY
-	TRBV3-1	TRBJ2-7	ASSQPGGRLGEQY
-	TRBV30	TRBJ1-1	AWRTGGVNTEAS
TRBD1	TRBV18	TRBJ1-1	ASSPGQGGEAF